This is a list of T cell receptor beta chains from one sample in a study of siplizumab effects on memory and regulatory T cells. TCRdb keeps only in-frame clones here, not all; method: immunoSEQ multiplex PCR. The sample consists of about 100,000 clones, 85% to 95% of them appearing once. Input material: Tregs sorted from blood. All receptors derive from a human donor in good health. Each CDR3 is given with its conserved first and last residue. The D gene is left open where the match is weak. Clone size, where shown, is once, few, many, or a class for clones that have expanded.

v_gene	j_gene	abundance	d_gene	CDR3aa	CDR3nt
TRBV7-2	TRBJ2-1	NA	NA	CASSLVGQYYNEQFF	TGTGCCAGCAGCTTAGTGGGGCAATACTACAATGAGCAGTTCTTC
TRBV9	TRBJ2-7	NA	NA	CASSVGPMPAYEQYF	TGTGCCAGCAGCGTGGGACCAATGCCAGCGTACGAGCAGTACTTC
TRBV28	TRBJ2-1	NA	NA	CASSSDLEKQFF	TGTGCCAGCAGTTCGGACCTGGAAAAGCAGTTCTTC
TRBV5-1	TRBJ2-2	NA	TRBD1	CASSFWTGGGTGELFF	TGCGCCAGCAGCTTTTGGACAGGTGGGGGAACCGGGGAGCTGTTTTTT
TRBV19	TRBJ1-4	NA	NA	CASSRRTTATNEKLFF	TGTGCCAGTAGTAGGAGGACGACTGCAACTAATGAAAAACTGTTTTTT
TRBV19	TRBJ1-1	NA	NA	CASDRGDTEAFF	TGTGCCAGCGACCGGGGGGACACTGAAGCTTTCTTT
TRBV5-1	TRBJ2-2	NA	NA	CASRHVVTGELFF	TGCGCCAGCAGACATGTGGTCACCGGGGAGCTGTTTTTT
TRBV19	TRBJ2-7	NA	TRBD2	CASSIASGGYEQYF	TGTGCCAGTAGTATAGCCAGCGGGGGCTACGAGCAGTACTTC
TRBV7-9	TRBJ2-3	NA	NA	CASSFQLYPDTQYF	TGTGCCAGCAGCTTCCAGTTGTATCCAGATACGCAGTATTTT
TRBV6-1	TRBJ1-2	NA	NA	CASSEGIHNRGYTF	TGTGCCAGCAGTGAGGGTATTCACAATCGTGGCTACACCTTC
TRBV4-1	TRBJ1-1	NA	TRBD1	CASSHSPRGQGTEAFF	TGCGCCAGCAGCCATTCCCCCAGGGGGCAGGGAACTGAAGCTTTCTTT
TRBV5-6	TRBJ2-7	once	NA	CASSLGPIFGEQYF	TGTGCCAGCAGCTTGGGTCCAATATTCGGCGAGCAGTACTTC
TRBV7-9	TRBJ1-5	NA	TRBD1	CASSLGQHQPQHF	TGTGCCAGCAGCCTGGGACAGCATCAGCCCCAGCATTTT
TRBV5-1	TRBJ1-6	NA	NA	CASSFEGLRNSPLHF	TGCGCCAGCAGCTTTGAGGGGCTAAGGAATTCACCCCTCCACTTT
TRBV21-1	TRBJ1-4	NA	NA	CASSKSEGRADEKLFF	TGTGCCAGCAGCAAAAGTGAGGGCAGGGCGGATGAAAAACTGTTTTTT
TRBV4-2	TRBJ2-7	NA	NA	CASSRVLTASYEQYF	TGTGCCAGCAGCCGAGTCCTGACAGCTTCCTACGAGCAGTACTTC
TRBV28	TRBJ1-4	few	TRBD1	CASSLWTGENEKLFF	TGTGCCAGCAGTTTATGGACAGGGGAAAATGAAAAACTGTTTTTT
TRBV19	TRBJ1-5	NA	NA	CASRSLGGGNQPQHF	TGTGCCAGTAGATCCTTGGGAGGAGGCAATCAGCCCCAGCATTTT
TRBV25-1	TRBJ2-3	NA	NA	CASSDLAGTSTDTQYF	TGTGCCAGCAGTGACTTGGCGGGAACTAGCACAGATACGCAGTATTTT
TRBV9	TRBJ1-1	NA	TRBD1	CASSARQGGAEAFF	TGTGCCAGCAGCGCCCGACAGGGTGGCGCTGAAGCTTTCTTT
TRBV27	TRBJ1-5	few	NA	CASSPTVGQPQHF	TGTGCCAGCAGTCCTACGGTGGGTCAGCCCCAGCATTTT
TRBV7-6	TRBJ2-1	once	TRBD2	CASSLKGGGQIAGDSNEQFF	TGTGCCAGCAGCTTAAAGGGGGGAGGTCAAATAGCGGGAGATAGTAATGAGCAGTTCTTC
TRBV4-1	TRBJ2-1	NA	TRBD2	CASSPRLESGGEQFF	TGCGCCAGCAGCCCACGCCTGGAATCGGGGGGTGAGCAGTTCTTC
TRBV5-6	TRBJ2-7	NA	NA	CASSLGGGFYEQYF	TGTGCCAGCAGCTTGGGTGGCGGCTTCTACGAGCAGTACTTC
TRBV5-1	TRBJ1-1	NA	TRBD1	CASSLILVAGTVNTEAFF	TGCGCCAGCAGCTTGATTTTAGTGGCCGGGACAGTGAACACTGAAGCTTTCTTT
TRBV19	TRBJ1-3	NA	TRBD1	CASSSPRDRTGNTIYF	TGTGCCAGTAGTTCCCCGCGGGACAGGACTGGAAACACCATATATTTT
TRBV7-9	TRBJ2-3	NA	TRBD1	CASSFLLQGFSTDTQYF	TGTGCCAGCAGCTTTCTTCTACAGGGGTTTTCCACAGATACGCAGTATTTT
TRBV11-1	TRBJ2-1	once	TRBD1	CASSFFSETGGYNEQFF	TGTGCCAGCAGCTTTTTTTCAGAGACAGGGGGGTACAATGAGCAGTTCTTC
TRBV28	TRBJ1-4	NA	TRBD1	CASSQLGGGRLFF	TGTGCCAGCAGCCAGTTAGGAGGGGGCAGGCTGTTTTTT
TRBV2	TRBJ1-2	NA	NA	CASRLGPASNYGYTF	TGTGCCAGCAGGCTGGGACCCGCCTCTAACTATGGCTACACCTTC
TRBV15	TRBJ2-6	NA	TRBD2	CATSRAGLGQGANVLTF	TGTGCCACCAGCAGAGCGGGACTAGGGCAGGGGGCCAACGTCCTGACTTTC
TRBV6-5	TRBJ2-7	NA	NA	CASSSPGIQQYF	TGTGCCAGCAGTTCTCCCGGTATCCAGCAGTACTTC
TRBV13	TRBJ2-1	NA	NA	CASSLRGPVDSFYKQFF	TGTGCCAGCAGCTTAAGGGGCCCAGTGGACAGCTTTTACAAGCAGTTCTTC
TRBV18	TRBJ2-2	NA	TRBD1	CASSPPDRAYTGELFF	TGTGCCAGCTCCCCGCCGGACAGGGCCTACACCGGGGAGCTGTTTTTT
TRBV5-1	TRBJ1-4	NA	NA	CASSFGQPGAEKLFF	TGCGCCAGCAGCTTCGGACAACCAGGGGCTGAAAAACTGTTTTTT
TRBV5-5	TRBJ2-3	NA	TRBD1	CASSSTGTGSRDTQYF	TGTGCCAGCAGCTCAACCGGGACAGGGTCGAGAGATACGCAGTATTTT
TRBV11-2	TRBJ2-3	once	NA	CASSFDGTRGTSTDTQYF	TGTGCCAGCAGCTTCGACGGGACCCGGGGCACTAGCACAGATACGCAGTATTTT
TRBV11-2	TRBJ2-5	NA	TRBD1	CASSFGRRRTGKETQYF	TGTGCCAGCAGCTTCGGCAGAAGGAGGACAGGCAAAGAGACCCAGTACTTC
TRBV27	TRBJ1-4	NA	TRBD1	CASRKKTGGGSEKLFF	TGTGCCAGCAGGAAAAAAACAGGGGGCGGGAGTGAAAAACTGTTTTTT
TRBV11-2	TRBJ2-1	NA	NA	CASSLGWGAAYNEQFF	TGTGCCAGCAGCTTAGGGTGGGGAGCGGCCTACAATGAGCAGTTCTTC
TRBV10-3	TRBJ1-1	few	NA	CAISVEHMNTEAFF	TGTGCCATCAGTGTAGAACATATGAACACTGAAGCTTTCTTT
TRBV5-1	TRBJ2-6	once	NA	CASSLDSGANVLTF	TGCGCCAGCAGCCTGGACTCTGGGGCCAACGTCCTGACTTTC
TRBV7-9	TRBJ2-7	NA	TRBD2	CASSLALLAGGTEQYF	TGTGCCAGCAGCTTAGCCCTACTAGCGGGAGGGACCGAGCAGTACTTC